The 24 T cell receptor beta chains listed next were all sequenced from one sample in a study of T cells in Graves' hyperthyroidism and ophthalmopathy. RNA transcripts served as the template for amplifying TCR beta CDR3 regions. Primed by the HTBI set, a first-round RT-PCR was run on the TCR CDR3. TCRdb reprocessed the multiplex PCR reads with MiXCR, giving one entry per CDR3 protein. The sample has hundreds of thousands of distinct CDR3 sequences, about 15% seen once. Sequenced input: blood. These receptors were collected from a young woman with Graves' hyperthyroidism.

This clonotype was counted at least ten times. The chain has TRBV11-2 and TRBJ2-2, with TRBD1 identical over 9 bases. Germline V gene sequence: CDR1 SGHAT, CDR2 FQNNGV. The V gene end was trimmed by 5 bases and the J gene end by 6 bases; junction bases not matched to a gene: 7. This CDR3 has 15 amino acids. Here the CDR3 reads CASSPGTGFAGELFF. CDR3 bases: TGTGCCAGCAGCCCAGGGACAGGGTTCGCCGGGGAGCTGTTTTTT.

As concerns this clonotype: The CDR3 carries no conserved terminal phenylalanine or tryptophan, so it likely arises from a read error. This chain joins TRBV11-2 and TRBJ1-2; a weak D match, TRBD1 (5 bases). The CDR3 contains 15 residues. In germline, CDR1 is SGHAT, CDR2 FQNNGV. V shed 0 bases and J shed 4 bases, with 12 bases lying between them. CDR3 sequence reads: CASSLDPGQAYGYTS. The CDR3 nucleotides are TGTGCCAGCAGCTTAGATCCGGGGCAGGCCTATGGCTACACCTCC.

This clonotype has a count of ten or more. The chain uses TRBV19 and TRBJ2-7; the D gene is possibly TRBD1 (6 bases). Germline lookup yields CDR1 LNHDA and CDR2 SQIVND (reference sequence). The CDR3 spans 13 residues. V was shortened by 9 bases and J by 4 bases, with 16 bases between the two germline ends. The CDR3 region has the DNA TGTGCCAGCAGCTGGACGGACAGTTACGAGCAGTACTTC. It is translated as CASSWTDSYEQYF.

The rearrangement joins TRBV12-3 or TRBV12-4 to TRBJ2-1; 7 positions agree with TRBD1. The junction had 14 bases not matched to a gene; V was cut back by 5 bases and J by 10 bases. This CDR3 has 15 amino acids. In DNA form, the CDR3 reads TGTGCCAGCAGTCGACAGGGCATTAAGATCTACGAGCAGTTCTTC. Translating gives CASSRQGIKIYEQFF.

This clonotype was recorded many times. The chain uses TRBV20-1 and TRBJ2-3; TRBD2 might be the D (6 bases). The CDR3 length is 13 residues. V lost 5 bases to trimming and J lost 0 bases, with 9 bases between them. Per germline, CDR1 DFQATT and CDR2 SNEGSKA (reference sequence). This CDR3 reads CSASGTSTDTQYF. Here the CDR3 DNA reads TGCAGTGCTTCCGGGACTAGCACAGATACGCAGTATTTT.

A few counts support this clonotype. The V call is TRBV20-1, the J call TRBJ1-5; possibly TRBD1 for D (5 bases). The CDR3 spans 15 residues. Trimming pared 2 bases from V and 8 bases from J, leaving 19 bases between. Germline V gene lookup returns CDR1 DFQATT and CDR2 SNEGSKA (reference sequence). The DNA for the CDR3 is TGCAGTGCTAGACGGGGCAGTGTCGAATCAAAGCCCCAGCATTTT. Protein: CSARRGSVESKPQHF.

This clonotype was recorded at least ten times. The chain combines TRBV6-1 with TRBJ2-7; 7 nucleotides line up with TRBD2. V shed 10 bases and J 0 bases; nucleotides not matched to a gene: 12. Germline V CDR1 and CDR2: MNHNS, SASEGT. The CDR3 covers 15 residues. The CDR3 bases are TGTGCCACCCGAGACCCTAGCGGAAACTCCTACGAGCAGTACTTC. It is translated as CATRDPSGNSYEQYF.

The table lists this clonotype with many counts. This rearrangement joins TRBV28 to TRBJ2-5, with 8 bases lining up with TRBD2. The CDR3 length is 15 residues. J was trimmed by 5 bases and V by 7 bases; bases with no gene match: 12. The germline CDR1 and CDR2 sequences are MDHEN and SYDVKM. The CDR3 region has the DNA TGTGCCAGCACCCCCCCGGGGGGGGACGGGGAGACCCAGTACTTC. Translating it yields CASTPPGGDGETQYF.

CDR3 nucleotide sequence: TGTGCCAGCAGCCGGGGGACTAGCGGGACTTCCTACGAGCAGTACTTC. Protein product: CASSRGTSGTSYEQYF. The chain recombines TRBV5-6 with TRBJ2-7, with 13 bases aligning to TRBD2. Trimming removed 4 bases from V and 1 base from J; junction bases left unmatched: 5. The CDR3 is 16 residues long. CDR1 is SGHDT and CDR2 is YYEEEE in the germline V gene.

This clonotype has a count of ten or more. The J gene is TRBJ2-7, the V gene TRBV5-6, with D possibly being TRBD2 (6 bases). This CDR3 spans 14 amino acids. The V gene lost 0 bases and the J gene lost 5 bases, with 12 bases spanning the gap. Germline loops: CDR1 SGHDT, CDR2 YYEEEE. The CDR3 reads CASSLGRGADEQYF. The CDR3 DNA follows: TGTGCCAGCAGCTTGGGGCGGGGAGCCGACGAGCAGTACTTC. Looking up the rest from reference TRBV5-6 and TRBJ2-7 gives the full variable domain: DAGVTQSPTHLIKTRGQQVTLRCSPKSGHDTVSWYQQALGQGPQFIFQYYEEEERQRGNFPDRFSGHQFPNYSSELNVNALLLGDSALYLCASSLGRGADEQYFGPGTRLTVT.

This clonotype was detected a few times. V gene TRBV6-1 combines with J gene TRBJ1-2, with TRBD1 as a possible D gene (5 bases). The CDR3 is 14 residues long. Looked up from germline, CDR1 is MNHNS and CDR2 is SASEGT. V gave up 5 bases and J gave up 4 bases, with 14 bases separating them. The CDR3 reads CASSLSDQGYGYTF. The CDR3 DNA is TGTGCCAGCAGTCTATCCGATCAGGGCTATGGCTACACCTTC.

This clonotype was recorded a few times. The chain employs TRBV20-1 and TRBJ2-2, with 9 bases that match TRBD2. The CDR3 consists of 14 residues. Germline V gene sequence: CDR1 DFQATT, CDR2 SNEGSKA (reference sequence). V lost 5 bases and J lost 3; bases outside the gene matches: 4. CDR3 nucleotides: TGCAGTGCTTTAGCGGGAGAGTACACCGGGGAGCTGTTTTTT. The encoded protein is CSALAGEYTGELFF.

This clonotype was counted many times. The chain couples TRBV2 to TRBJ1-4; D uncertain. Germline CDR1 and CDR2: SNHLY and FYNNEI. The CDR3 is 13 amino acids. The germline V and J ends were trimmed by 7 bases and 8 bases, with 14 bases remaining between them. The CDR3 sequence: CASKGALREKLFF. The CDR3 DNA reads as TGTGCCAGCAAGGGTGCTTTACGGGAAAAACTGTTTTTT.

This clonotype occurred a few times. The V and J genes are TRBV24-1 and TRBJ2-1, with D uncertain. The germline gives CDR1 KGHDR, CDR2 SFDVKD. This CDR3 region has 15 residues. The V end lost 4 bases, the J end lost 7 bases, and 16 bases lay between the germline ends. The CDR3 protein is CATSDPVPYKNEQFF. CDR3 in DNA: TGTGCCACCAGTGACCCAGTCCCCTACAAAAATGAGCAGTTCTTC.

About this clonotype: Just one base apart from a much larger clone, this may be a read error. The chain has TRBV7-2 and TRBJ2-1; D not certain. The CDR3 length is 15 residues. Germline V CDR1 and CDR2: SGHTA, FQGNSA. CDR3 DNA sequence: TGTGCCTGCAGCTTAGGGCCCACCTCCTACAATGAGCAGTTCTTC. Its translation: CACSLGPTSYNEQFF.

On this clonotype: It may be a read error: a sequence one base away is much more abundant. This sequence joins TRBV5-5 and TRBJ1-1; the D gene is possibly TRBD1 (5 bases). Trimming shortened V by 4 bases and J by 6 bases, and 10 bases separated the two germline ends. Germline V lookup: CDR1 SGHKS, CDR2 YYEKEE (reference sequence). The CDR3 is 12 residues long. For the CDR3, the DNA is TGTGCCAGCAGCGGGAGGGACTCTGAAGCTTTCTTT. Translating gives CASSGRDSEAFF.

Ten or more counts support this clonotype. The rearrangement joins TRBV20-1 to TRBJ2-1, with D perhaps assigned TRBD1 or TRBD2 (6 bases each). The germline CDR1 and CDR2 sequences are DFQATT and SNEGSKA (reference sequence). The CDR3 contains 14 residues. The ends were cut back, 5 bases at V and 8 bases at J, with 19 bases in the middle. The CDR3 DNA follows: TGCAGTGCTCAGCTAGGGGGGATGGGGGATGAGCAGTTCTTC. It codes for CSAQLGGMGDEQFF.

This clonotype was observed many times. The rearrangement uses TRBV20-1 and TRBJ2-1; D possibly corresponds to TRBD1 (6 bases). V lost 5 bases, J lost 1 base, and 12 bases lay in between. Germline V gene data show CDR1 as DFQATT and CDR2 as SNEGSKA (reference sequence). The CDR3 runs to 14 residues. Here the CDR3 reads CSAGGGWSYNEQFF. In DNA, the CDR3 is TGCAGTGCTGGTGGGGGCTGGTCCTACAATGAGCAGTTCTTC.

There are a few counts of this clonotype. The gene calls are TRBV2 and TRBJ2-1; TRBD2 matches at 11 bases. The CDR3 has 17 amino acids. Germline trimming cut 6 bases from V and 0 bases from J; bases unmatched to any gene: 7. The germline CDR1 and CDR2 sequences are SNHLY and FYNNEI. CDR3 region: CASRGSGRASSYNEQFF. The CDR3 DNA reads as TGTGCCAGCAGAGGTAGCGGGAGGGCCAGCTCCTACAATGAGCAGTTCTTC.

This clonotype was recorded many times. This chain's CDR3 is CASSGTDRSPDGYTF. The CDR3 coding sequence is TGTGCCAGCAGCGGGACGGACCGATCTCCAGATGGCTACACCTTC. The chain links TRBV5-5 to TRBJ1-2; D is perhaps TRBD1 (5 bases). Trimming stripped 4 bases from V and 6 bases from J, with 19 bases between. CDR1 and CDR2 from the germline V gene are SGHKS and YYEKEE (reference sequence). The CDR3 is 15 amino acids.

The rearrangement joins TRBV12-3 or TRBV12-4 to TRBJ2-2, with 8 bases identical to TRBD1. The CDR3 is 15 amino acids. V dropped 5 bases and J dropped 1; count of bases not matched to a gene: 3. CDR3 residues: CASSPGQVNTGELFF. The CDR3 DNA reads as TGTGCCAGCAGTCCGGGACAGGTGAACACCGGGGAGCTGTTTTTT.

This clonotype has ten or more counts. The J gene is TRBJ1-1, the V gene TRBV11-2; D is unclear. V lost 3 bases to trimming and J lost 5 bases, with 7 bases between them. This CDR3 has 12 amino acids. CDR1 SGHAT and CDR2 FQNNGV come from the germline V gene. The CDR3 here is CASSFRRTEAFF. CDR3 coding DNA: TGTGCCAGCAGCTTTCGGCGGACTGAAGCTTTCTTT. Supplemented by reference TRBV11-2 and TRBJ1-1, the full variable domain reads EAGVAQSPRYKIIEKRQSVAFWCNPISGHATLYWYQQILGQGPKLLIQFQNNGVVDDSQLPKDRFSAERLKGVDSTLKIQPAKLEDSAVYLCASSFRRTEAFFGQGTRLTVV.

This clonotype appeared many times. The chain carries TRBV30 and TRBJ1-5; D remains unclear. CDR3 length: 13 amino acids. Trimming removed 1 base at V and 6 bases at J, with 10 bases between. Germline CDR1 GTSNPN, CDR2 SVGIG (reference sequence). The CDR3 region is CAWSADLFQPQHF. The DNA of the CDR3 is TGTGCCTGGAGTGCGGACCTTTTTCAGCCCCAGCATTTT.

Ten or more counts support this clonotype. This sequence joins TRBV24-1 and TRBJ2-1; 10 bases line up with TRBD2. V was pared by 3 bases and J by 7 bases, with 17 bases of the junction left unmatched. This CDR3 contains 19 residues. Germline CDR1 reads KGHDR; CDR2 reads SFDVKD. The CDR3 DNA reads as TGTGCCACCAGTGATCCGACCCCAAGGGCTAGCGGGAGTTTGAATGAGCAGTTCTTC. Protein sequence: CATSDPTPRASGSLNEQFF.